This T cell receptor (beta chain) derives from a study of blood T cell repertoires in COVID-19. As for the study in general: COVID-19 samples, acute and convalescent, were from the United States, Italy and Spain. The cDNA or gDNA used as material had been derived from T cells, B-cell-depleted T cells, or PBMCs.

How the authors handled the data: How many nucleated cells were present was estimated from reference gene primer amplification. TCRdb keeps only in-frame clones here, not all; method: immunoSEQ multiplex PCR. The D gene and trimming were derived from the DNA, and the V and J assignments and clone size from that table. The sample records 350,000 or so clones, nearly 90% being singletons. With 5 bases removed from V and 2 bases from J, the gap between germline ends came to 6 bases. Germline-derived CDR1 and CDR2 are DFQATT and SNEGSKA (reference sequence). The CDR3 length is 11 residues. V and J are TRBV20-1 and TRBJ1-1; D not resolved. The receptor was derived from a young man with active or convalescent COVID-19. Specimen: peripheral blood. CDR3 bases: TGCAGTGCTCCCCTTAACACTGAAGCTTTCTTT. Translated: CSAPLNTEAFF.